This T cell receptor (beta chain) emerged from a study of blood T cell repertoires in COVID-19 (dated by TCRdb to the early 2020s). About the investigation overall: Collaborator samples came from the United States, Italy and Spain and covered acute and convalescent phases of COVID-19. Samples were obtained from the ongoing ImmuneRACE study (first 160 participants) and from 1,200 or so subjects provided by 6 global collaborators. Deeply sampled blood TCRbeta repertoires from subjects exposed to, actively infected with, or recovered from COVID-19 were included in the dataset. The sample metadata nearly always contained a de-identified subject ID, COVID-19 status, age in years and sex. Where available, HLA class I and class II types were taken from metadata supplied by the sample provider and were not determined by assay-based typing. The repertoires were made available in a free public database intended to serve as a resource for research on the immune response to SARS-CoV-2. The prospective study material was composed of cDNA or gDNA derived from T cells, B-cell-depleted T cells, or PBMCs. The study at large found these results: The amount of clinical and demographic metadata varied by source and participant and was provided uncurated.

V has 4 bases trimmed and J has 6 bases trimmed; junction bases matching no gene number 12. The CDR3 covers 16 residues, taking in both the cysteine and the phenylalanine. Solely the CDR3 DNA is kept, with 48 bases framed from the first base. The CDR1 and CDR2 encoded by the germline V gene are MNHEY and SVGAGI. The immunoSEQ Assay, a bias-controlled multiplex PCR, was used to amplify TCRbeta CDR3 regions from genomic DNA. The paper's data handling went like this. Within the assay, amplification of reference gene primers was used to estimate how many nucleated cells each sample contained. Sequence reads were collapsed and filtered to measure the absolute abundance of every unique TCRbeta CDR3 rearrangement. For each sample, productive Simpson clonality was calculated as the square root of Simpson's diversity index over productive rearrangements. Held by TCRdb, this immuneACCESS table contains in-frame sequences only and omits some clones. Under half of the omission traces to an unresolved V gene where checked; the cause of the rest is unknown. The V and J calls and clone size are taken from that table; D and trimming were inferred from the DNA. Here the sample has approximately 150,000 clones; roughly 84% occur a single time. The ten largest clones capture more than 2% of the sample.

Each collaborating institution followed its own protocols to collect whole blood in K2EDTA tubes. Collaborator samples were shipped for TCRbeta analysis as frozen whole blood, isolated PBMCs, or DNA extracted from either sample type. Comments on this clone: Its antigen remains unidentified. Per-nucleotide qualities are absent, and no much larger clonotype sits a single base away.

The receptor was derived from a man in his 70s with acute or convalescent COVID-19. Sequencing was performed on peripheral blood. Recombination connected TRBV6-5 to TRBJ2-7; 10 bases in the middle match TRBD1. The CDR3 reads CASSSNPGQGKSEQYF. The DNA reads as follows: TGTGCCAGCAGTTCCAACCCGGGACAGGGGAAGTCCGAGCAGTACTTC.